The 11 T cell receptor beta chains listed next were all sequenced from one sample in a study of cytomegalovirus exposure and HLA in healthy donors. Assay: immunoSEQ multiplex PCR; the TCRdb copy retains only in-frame clones and omits some. The sample gives roughly 350,000 clones, roughly 88% of which show up once; around 0.8% is in the top ten. The sequenced sample was PBMCs. The source is a woman aged 18-29 years in good health and CMV-seronegative.

The chain is built from TRBV28 and TRBJ2-3, with D possibly TRBD2 on 6 matching bases. The CDR3 contains 15 residues. Germline CDR1 reads MDHEN; CDR2 reads SYDVKM. Trimming shortened V by 8 bases and J by 4 bases, and 19 bases separated the two germline ends. The CDR3 DNA sequence: TGTGCCAGCGGACCTGCGACTAGAGTACCAGATACGCAGTATTTT. It specifies CASGPATRVPDTQYF.

CDR3 sequence: CNGQGVRYTF. The CDR3 nucleotides are TGCAATGGACAGGGGGTCCGCTACACCTTC. V gene TRBV20-1 combines with J gene TRBJ1-2; 10 bases match TRBD1. Germline V CDR1 and CDR2: DFQATT, SNEGSKA (reference sequence). This CDR3 is 10 amino acids long.

The DNA for the CDR3 is TGTGCCAGCAGGAATCGACAGGGGGGCTATCAGCCCCAGCATTTT. This codes for CASRNRQGGYQPQHF. V usage is TRBV28 and J usage is TRBJ1-5; TRBD1 aligns across 9 bases. The CDR3 spans 15 residues. After removal of 6 bases from V and 5 bases from J, the junction contained 8 bases not matched to a gene. Germline CDR1 reads MDHEN; CDR2 reads SYDVKM.

The CDR3 region has the DNA TGTGCCAGCAGCGTAGACTACCCCTACAATGAGCAGTTCTTC. Its translation is CASSVDYPYNEQFF. The chain has TRBV9 and TRBJ2-1; D uncertain. This CDR3 contains 14 residues. Germline assignment: CDR1 SGDLS and CDR2 YYNGEE. Trimming took 0 bases from V and 2 from J, leaving 6 bases between them.

The chain combines TRBV19 with TRBJ2-7, with a tentative D call TRBD2 (6 bases). Germline loops: CDR1 LNHDA, CDR2 SQIVND (reference sequence). Deletions cut 0 bases from V and 2 bases from J, with 11 bases between. This CDR3 comprises 15 residues. CDR3 loop: CASSIDLRGAYEQYF. The CDR3 DNA reads as TGTGCCAGTAGTATAGATCTACGCGGGGCCTACGAGCAGTACTTC.

This clone occurred a few times. This chain joins TRBV5-5 and TRBJ2-5; a possible D gene is TRBD2 (6 bases). Germline CDR1 and CDR2: SGHKS and YYEKEE (reference sequence). The CDR3 consists of 15 residues. Between the trimmed V and J ends, which lost 0 bases and 0 bases, there was a span of 9 bases. CDR3 in amino acids: CASSLAAGYQETQYF. The DNA for the CDR3 is TGTGCCAGCAGCTTGGCCGCGGGGTACCAAGAGACCCAGTACTTC.

V is TRBV6-5 and J is TRBJ2-2; a possible D gene is TRBD2 (6 bases). The V gene lost 0 bases and the J gene lost 8 bases, with 13 bases spanning the gap. CDR1 is MNHEY and CDR2 is SVGAGI in the germline V gene. The CDR3 consists of 15 residues. In DNA, the CDR3 is TGTGCCAGCAGTTACTCCAGGGACTCGAAGGGGGAGCTGTTTTTT. It codes for CASSYSRDSKGELFF.

The chain uses TRBV5-1 and TRBJ2-3, with 8 bases fitting TRBD2. J was trimmed by 0 bases and V by 4 bases; bases with no gene match: 4. Germline lookup yields CDR1 SGHRS and CDR2 YFSETQ. The CDR3 has 15 amino acids. The CDR3 bases are TGCGCCAGCAGCCCAGGACTAGCTAGCACAGATACGCAGTATTTT. Translating gives CASSPGLASTDTQYF. The whole variable domain, remainder taken from reference TRBV5-1 and TRBJ2-3, is KAGVTQTPRYLIKTRGQQVTLSCSPISGHRSVSWYQQTPGQGLQFLFEYFSETQRNKGNFPGRFSGRQFSNSRSEMNVSTLELGDSALYLCASSPGLASTDTQYFGPGTRLTVL.

This clone was observed a single time. V is TRBV11-3 and J is TRBJ2-7; unclear D gene. Trimming pared 3 bases from V and 3 bases from J, leaving 9 bases between. Germline CDR1 is SGHNT and CDR2 is YENEEA. The length of the CDR3 is 13 residues. The chain's CDR3 is CASSFRPDYEQYF. CDR3 in DNA: TGTGCCAGCAGCTTCAGGCCGGACTACGAGCAGTACTTC.

The rearrangement uses TRBV2 and TRBJ2-7; 7 bases align to TRBD2. The junction had 22 bases not matched to a gene; V was cut back by 6 bases and J by 2 bases. Germline V gene sequence: CDR1 SNHLY, CDR2 FYNNEI. The CDR3 has 19 amino acids. The CDR3 region has the DNA TGTGCCAGCAGCTGGCTCCTGGAAGATCTAGCGGTTGGAACCTACGAGCAGTACTTC. It is translated as CASSWLLEDLAVGTYEQYF.

The chain is built from TRBV2 and TRBJ2-5, with 7 bases fitting TRBD1. CDR3 size: 14 residues. CDR1 and CDR2 (germline): SNHLY, FYNNEI. Losses at the gene ends were 5 bases for V and 5 bases for J; bases not matched to a gene: 8. The chain's CDR3 is CASSLGQKGETQYF. CDR3 nucleotide sequence: TGTGCCAGCAGTTTGGGACAGAAGGGGGAGACCCAGTACTTC.